This T cell receptor (beta chain) comes out of a study of technical replicates of blood from a handful of donors (dated by TCRdb to 2015 to 2018). The library was generated by the immunoSEQ multiplex PCR assay. Here the immuneACCESS table is served through TCRdb, limited to in-frame sequences with V and J called. Missing clones are a known gap in these copies; in checked studies unresolved V genes cover under half, and the rest lacks a known reason. The table for this sample lists around 98,000 clones; about 94% of them were counted only once. The ten biggest clones cover less than 0.25% of the sample. Comments on this clone: Its antigen is still unknown. No much larger clone exists at a distance of one base, and base qualities are not known.

The clonotype was recovered from a human donor in good health. What was sequenced was T cells isolated from PBMCs.

DNA sequence: TGTGCCAGCTCTTTGTTGCGGGGGGGCCTGGACGAGCAGTACTTC. Its protein product is CASSLLRGGLDEQYF. The chain joins TRBV11-2 to TRBJ2-7; the central 9 bases match TRBD2. Inclusive of the bounding cysteine and phenylalanine, the CDR3 is 15 residues long. Of all the DNA, just the CDR3 is kept, 45 bases in frame from base 1. CDR1 SGHAT and CDR2 FQNNGV were looked up in the germline V gene. At the junction V is shortened by 8 bases and J by 5 bases; bases outside the gene matches: 13.